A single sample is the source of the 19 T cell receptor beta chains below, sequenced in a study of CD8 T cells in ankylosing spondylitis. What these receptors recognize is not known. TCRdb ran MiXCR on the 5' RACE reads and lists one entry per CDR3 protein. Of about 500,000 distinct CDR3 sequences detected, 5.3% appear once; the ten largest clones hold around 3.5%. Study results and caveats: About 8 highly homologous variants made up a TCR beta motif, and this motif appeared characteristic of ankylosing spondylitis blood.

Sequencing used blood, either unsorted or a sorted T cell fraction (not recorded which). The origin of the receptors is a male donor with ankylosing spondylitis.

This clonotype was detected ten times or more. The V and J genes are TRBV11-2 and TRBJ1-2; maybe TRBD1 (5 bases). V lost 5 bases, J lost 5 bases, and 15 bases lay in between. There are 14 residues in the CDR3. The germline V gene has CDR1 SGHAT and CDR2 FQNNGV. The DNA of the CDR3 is TGTGCCAGCAGCCAGGGTCGTTGGGAATATGGCTACACCTTC. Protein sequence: CASSQGRWEYGYTF.

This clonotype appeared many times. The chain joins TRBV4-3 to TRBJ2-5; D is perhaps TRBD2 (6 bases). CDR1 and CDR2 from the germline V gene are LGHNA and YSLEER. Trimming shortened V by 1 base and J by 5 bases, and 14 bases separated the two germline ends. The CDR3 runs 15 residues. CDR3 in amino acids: CASSQARTRGETQYF. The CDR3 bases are TGCGCCAGCAGCCAAGCAAGAACCCGGGGGGAGACCCAGTACTTC.

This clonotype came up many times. This CDR3 reads CASWTDMNTEAFF. CDR3 DNA sequence: TGCGCCAGCTGGACAGATATGAACACTGAAGCTTTCTTT. The gene calls are TRBV5-1 and TRBJ1-1; maybe TRBD1 (6 bases). This CDR3 contains 13 residues. In germline, CDR1 is SGHRS, CDR2 YFSETQ. Trimming shortened V by 7 bases and J by 0 bases, and 10 bases separated the two germline ends.

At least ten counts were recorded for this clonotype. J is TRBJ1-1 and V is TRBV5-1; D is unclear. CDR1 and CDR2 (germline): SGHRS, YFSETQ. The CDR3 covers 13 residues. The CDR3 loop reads CGTKEGSNTEAFF. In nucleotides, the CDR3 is TGCGGCACAAAGGAGGGTTCGAACACTGAAGCTTTCTTT.

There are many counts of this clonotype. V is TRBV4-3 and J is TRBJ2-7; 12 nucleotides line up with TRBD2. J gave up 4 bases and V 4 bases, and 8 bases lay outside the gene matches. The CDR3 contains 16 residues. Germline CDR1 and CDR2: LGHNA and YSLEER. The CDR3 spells CASSPTRTSGAYEQYF. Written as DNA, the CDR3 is TGCGCCAGCAGCCCGACCCGGACTAGCGGGGCGTACGAGCAGTACTTC.

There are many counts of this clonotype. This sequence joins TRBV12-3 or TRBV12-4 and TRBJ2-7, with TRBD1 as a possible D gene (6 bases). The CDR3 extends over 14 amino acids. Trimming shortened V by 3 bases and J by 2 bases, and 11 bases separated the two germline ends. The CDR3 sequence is CASSLRGTTYEQYF. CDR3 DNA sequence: TGTGCCAGCAGTTTGAGGGGGACGACCTACGAGCAGTACTTC.

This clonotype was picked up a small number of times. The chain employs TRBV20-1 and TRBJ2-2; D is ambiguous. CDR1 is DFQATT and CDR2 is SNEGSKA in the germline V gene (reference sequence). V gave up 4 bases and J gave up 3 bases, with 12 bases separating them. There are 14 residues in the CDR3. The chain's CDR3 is CSATRVRYTGELFF. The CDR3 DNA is TGCAGTGCTACAAGGGTCCGATACACCGGGGAGCTGTTTTTT.

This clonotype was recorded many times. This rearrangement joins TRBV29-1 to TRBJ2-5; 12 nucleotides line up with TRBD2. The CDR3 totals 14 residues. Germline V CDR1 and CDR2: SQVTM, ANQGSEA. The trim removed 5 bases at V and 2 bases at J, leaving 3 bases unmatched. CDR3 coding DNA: TGCAGCGTTTCCGGACTAGCGGGACAAGAGACCCAGTACTTC. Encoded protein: CSVSGLAGQETQYF.

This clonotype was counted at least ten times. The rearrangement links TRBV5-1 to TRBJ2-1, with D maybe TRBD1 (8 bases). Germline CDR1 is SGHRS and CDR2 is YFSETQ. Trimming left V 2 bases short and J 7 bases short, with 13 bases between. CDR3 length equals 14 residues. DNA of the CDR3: TGCGCCAGCAGCTTCGACAGGGGAGGGAATGAGCAGTTCTTC. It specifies CASSFDRGGNEQFF.

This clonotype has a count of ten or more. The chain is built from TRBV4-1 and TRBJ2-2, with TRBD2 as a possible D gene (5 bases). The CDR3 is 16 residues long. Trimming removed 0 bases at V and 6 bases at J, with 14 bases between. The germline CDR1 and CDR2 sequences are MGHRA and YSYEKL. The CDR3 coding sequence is TGCGCCAGCAGCCAAGATGGGAGTCGGAAGGCCGGGGAGCTGTTTTTT. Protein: CASSQDGSRKAGELFF.

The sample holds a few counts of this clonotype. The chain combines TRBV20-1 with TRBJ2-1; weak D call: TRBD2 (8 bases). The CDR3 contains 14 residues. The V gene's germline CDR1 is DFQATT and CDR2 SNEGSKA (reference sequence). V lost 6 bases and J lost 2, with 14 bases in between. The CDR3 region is CSARGREAYNEQFF. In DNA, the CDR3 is TGCAGTGCGAGGGGGCGGGAGGCCTACAATGAGCAGTTCTTC.

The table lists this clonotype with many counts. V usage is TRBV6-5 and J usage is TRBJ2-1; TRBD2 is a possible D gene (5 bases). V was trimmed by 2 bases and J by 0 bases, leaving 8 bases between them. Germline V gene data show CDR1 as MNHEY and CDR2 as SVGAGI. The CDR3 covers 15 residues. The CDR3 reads CASSYEGDSYNEQFF. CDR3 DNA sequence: TGTGCCAGCAGTTACGAGGGAGACTCCTACAATGAGCAGTTCTTC.

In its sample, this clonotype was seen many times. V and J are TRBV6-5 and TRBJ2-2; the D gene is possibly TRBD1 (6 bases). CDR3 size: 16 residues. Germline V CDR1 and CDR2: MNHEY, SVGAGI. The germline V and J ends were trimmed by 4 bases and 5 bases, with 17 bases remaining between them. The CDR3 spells CASSSDLGAGTGELFF. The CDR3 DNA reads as TGTGCCAGCAGTTCAGACTTGGGGGCGGGTACCGGGGAGCTGTTTTTT.

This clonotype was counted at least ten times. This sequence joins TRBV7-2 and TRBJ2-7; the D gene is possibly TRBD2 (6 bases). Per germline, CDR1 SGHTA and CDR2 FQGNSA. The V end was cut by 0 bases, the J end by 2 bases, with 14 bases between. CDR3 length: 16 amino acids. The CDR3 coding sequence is TGTGCCAGCAGCTTAGCGAGCGGACTATCCACCTACGAGCAGTACTTC. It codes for CASSLASGLSTYEQYF.

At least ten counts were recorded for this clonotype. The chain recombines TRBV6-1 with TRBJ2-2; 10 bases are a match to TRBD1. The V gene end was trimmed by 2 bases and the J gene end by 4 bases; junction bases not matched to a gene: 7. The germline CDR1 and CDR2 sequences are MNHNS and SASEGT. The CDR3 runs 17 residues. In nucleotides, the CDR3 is TGTGCCAGCAGTGAAATGGGGACAGGGGCGATCACCGGGGAGCTGTTTTTT. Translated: CASSEMGTGAITGELFF.

This CDR3 is CASRVRGDEQFF. The CDR3 DNA reads as TGTGCCAGCAGAGTCCGGGGGGATGAGCAGTTCTTC. This chain connects TRBV6-1 to TRBJ2-1; 7 bases align to TRBD2. The CDR3 extends over 12 amino acids. Germline CDR1 MNHNS, CDR2 SASEGT. The ends lost 6 bases at V and 8 bases at J; junction bases unmatched: 4.

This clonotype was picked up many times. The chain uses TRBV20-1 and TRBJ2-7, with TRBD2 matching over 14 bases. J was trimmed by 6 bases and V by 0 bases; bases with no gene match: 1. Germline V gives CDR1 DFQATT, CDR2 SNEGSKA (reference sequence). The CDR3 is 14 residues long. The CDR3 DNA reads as TGCAGTGCTAGAGAGGGACTAGCGGGAGCCGAGCAGTACTTC. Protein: CSAREGLAGAEQYF.

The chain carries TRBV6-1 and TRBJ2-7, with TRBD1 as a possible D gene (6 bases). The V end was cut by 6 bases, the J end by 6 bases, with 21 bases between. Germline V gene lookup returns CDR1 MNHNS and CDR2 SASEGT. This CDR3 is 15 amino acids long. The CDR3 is CASSSRAGVVGEQYF. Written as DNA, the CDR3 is TGTGCCAGCAGCTCCAGGGCAGGGGTAGTTGGCGAGCAGTACTTC.

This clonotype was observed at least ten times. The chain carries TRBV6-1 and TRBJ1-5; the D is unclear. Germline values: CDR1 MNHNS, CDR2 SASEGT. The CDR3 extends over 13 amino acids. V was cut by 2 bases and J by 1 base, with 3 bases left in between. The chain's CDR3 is CASSEQSNQPQHF. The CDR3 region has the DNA TGTGCCAGCAGTGAACAGAGCAATCAGCCCCAGCATTTT.